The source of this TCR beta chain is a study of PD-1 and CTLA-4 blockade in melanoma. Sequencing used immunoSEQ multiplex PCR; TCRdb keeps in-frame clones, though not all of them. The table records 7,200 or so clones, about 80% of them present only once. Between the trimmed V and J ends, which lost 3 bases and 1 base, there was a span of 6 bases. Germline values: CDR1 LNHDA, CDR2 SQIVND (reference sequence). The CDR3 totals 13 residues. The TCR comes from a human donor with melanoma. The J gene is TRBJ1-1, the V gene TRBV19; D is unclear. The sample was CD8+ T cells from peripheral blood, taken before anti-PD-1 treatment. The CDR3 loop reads CASSIAENTEAFF. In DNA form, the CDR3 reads TGTGCCAGTAGTATTGCCGAGAACACTGAAGCTTTCTTT.